This T cell receptor beta chain derives from a study of CD8 T cells in ankylosing spondylitis. This clonotype was seen more than once but under ten times. Its antigen is not known. Using quantitative 5'-RACE with molecular barcodes, the authors made TCR beta libraries. TCRdb itself ran the 5' RACE reads through MiXCR, one entry per CDR3 protein. This table has about 800,000 distinct CDR3 sequences, 12% appearing once. The germline gives CDR1 SEHNR, CDR2 FQNEAQ (reference sequence). Unmatched junction bases numbered 10, after V lost 5 bases and J lost 8 bases. This CDR3 spans 15 amino acids. Study outcomes and limitations: Disease-linked clones, CD8+, were relatively rare in peripheral blood. Ankylosing spondylitis blood appeared to be characterized by a TCR beta motif of 8 or 9 highly homologous variants.

Sequenced input: blood, either unsorted or a sorted T cell fraction (not recorded which). This sequence joins TRBV7-9 and TRBJ1-4; the match to TRBD1 covers 8 bases. The TCR sequence derives from a male donor with ankylosing spondylitis. The CDR3 loop is CASSPQGQVLEKLFF. CDR3 bases: TGTGCCAGCAGCCCCCAGGGACAGGTCTTGGAAAAACTGTTTTTT.